This TCR beta chain was profiled in a study of blood T cell repertoires in COVID-19. Whole-study context: The analysed material was cDNA or gDNA that came from T cells, B-cell-depleted T cells, or PBMCs.

This CDR3 is 16 amino acids long. Germline loops: CDR1 LGHNT, CDR2 FRNRAP. Trimming removed 1 base from V and 4 bases from J; junction bases left unmatched: 8. Sequencing used immunoSEQ multiplex PCR; TCRdb keeps in-frame clones, though not all of them. The table lists over 55,000 clones, about 75% of them singletons. The sequence was obtained from a human donor in a cohort sampled during active COVID-19. Sequences were obtained from peripheral blood. V is TRBV12-5 and J is TRBJ2-7, with TRBD1 matching 9 bases. For the CDR3, the DNA is TGTGCTAGTGGTTTGGGTCCGGGACAGGGTACGTACGAGCAGTACTTC. Translated, it gives CASGLGPGQGTYEQYF.